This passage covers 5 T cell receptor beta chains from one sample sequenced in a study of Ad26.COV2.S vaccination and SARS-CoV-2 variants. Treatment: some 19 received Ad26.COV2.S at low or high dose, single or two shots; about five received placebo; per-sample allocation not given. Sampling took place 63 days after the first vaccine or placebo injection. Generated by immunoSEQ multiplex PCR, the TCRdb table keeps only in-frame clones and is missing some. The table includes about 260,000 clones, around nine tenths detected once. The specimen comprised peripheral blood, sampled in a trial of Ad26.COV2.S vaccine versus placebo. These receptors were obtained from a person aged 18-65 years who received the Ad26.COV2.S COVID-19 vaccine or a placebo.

CDR3 DNA sequence: TGTGCCAGCAGCTTCCCCGGGAAACAGACCCAGTACTTC. Translated: CASSFPGKQTQYF. The chain uses TRBV5-5 and TRBJ2-5; possible D gene TRBD2, 5 bases. The CDR3 sequence is 13 residues long. Germline loops: CDR1 SGHKS, CDR2 YYEKEE (reference sequence). Deletions cut 2 bases from V and 6 bases from J, with 11 bases between.

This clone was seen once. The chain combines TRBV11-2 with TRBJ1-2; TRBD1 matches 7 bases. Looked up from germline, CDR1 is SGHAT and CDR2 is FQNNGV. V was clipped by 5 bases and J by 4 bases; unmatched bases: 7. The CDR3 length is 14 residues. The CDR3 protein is CASSRRDSRYGYTF. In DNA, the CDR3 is TGTGCCAGCAGCCGTCGGGACAGCCGCTATGGCTACACCTTC. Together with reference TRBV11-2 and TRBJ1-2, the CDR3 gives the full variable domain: EAGVAQSPRYKIIEKRQSVAFWCNPISGHATLYWYQQILGQGPKLLIQFQNNGVVDDSQLPKDRFSAERLKGVDSTLKIQPAKLEDSAVYLCASSRRDSRYGYTFGSGTRLTVV.

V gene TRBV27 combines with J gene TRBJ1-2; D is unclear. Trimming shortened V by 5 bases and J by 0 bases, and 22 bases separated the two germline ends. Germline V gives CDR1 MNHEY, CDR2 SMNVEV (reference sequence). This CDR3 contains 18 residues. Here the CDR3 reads CASSPLGSWSKSNYGYTF. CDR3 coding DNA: TGTGCCAGCAGTCCCCTCGGATCGTGGTCCAAGTCTAACTATGGCTACACCTTC.

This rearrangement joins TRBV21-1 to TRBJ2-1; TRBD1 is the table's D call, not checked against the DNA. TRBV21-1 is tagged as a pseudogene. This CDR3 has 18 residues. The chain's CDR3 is CASSNTITVGGSYNEQFF. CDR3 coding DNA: TGTGCCAGCAGCAATACGATCACGGTAGGGGGCTCGTACAATGAGCAGTTCTTC.

Here the CDR3 reads CASRGQGESPLHF. DNA for the CDR3: TGTGCCAGCAGGGGACAGGGGGAATCACCCCTCCACTTT. V and J are TRBV25-1 and TRBJ1-6; 11 bases align to TRBD1. Germline trimming cut 6 bases from V and 10 bases from J; bases unmatched to any gene: 2. CDR3 length: 13 amino acids. CDR1 and CDR2 from the germline V gene are MGHDK and SYGVNS.